Presented here are 25 T cell receptor beta chains from one specimen sequenced in a study of blood T cells in healthy people across ages. PCR was performed a second time for about 6 to 12 cycles using a sample-barcoded 5' primer and a J-beta primer mix. Via MiXCR, TCRdb re-called the 5' RACE reads, giving one row per CDR3 protein. The table includes 1.5 million to 2 million distinct CDR3 sequences, 28% detected once. What was sequenced was blood. These TCRs come from a woman in her thirties in good health.

This chain links TRBV15 with TRBJ1-2; perhaps TRBD1 as D (6 bases). The V end was cut by 1 base, the J end by 0 bases, with 12 bases between. This CDR3 has 16 residues. The germline gives CDR1 LNHNV, CDR2 YYDKDF (reference sequence). The CDR3 loop is CATSRGGRGANYGYTF. The CDR3 nucleotides are TGTGCCACCAGCAGAGGCGGCAGGGGAGCTAACTATGGCTACACCTTC. The full variable domain, rest sourced from reference TRBV15 and TRBJ1-2, is DAMVIQNPRYQVTQFGKPVTLSCSQTLNHNVMYWYQQKSSQAPKLLFHYYDKDFNNEADTPDNFQSRRPNTSFCFLDIRSPGLGDTAMYLCATSRGGRGANYGYTFGSGTRLTVV.

This clonotype was detected ten times or more. The chain has TRBV2 and TRBJ2-7; D is undetermined. Germline V gene data show CDR1 as SNHLY and CDR2 as FYNNEI. Trimming removed 2 bases from V and 3 bases from J, with 14 bases in between. The CDR3 contains 15 residues. CDR3 protein: CASSERFGPYYEQYF. The CDR3 DNA is TGTGCCAGCAGTGAAAGGTTCGGCCCCTACTACGAGCAGTACTTC.

About this clonotype: The germline gene is not matched at one end of the junction; a read error may be the cause. V usage is TRBV5-1 and J usage is TRBJ2-3; no definite D call. The CDR3 is 14 amino acids. Germline assignment: CDR1 SGHRS and CDR2 YFSETQ. CDR3 sequence: CAGSSAYMGDTQYF. The CDR3 DNA sequence: TGCGCCGGCAGCTCGGCATACATGGGAGATACGCAGTATTTT.

This clonotype has just a few counts. The V gene is TRBV18, the J gene TRBJ1-2; 8 bases fit TRBD1. The trim removed 3 bases at V and 4 bases at J, leaving 7 bases unmatched. The CDR3 consists of 15 residues. Germline V CDR1 and CDR2: KGHSH, LQKENI. The CDR3 DNA is TGTGCCAGCTCACCGCCGGGACAGGAGGGCTATGGCTACACCTTC. Amino acids: CASSPPGQEGYGYTF.

This clonotype was detected ten times or more. The chain's CDR3 is CASSFAYQETQYF. CDR3 sequence (DNA): TGTGCCAGCAGCTTCGCTTACCAAGAGACCCAGTACTTC. This chain links TRBV5-6 with TRBJ2-5; no definite D call. The CDR3 totals 13 residues. CDR1 is SGHDT and CDR2 is YYEEEE in the germline V gene. Trimming removed 2 bases from V and 0 bases from J, with 5 bases in between. Full variable domain (outside the CDR3, taken from reference TRBV5-6 and TRBJ2-5): DAGVTQSPTHLIKTRGQQVTLRCSPKSGHDTVSWYQQALGQGPQFIFQYYEEEERQRGNFPDRFSGHQFPNYSSELNVNALLLGDSALYLCASSFAYQETQYFGPGTRLLVL.

A few counts support this clonotype. The chain links TRBV6-2 or TRBV6-3 to TRBJ2-7; D may be TRBD1 or TRBD2 (5 bases each). Germline V CDR1 and CDR2: MNHEY, SVGEGT. V lost 10 bases to trimming and J lost 6 bases, with 19 bases between them. The CDR3 length is 13 residues. The CDR3 nucleotides are TGTGCCACCCGAGGTACGGGGACCCTCGAGCAGTACTTC. This translates into CATRGTGTLEQYF.

This clonotype was found many times. CDR3 in amino acids: CASKTSVLSTQTQYF. CDR3 DNA: TGTGCCAGCAAAACTTCGGTACTATCGACCCAGACCCAGTACTTC. The chain joins TRBV11-2 to TRBJ2-5; D is ambiguous. V shed 7 bases and J shed 6 bases, with 21 bases lying between them. Per the germline V gene, CDR1 is SGHAT and CDR2 is FQNNGV. CDR3 size: 15 residues.

The chain links TRBV6-5 to TRBJ1-2; TRBD1 is a possible D gene (5 bases). V was trimmed by 0 bases and J by 7 bases, leaving 18 bases between them. The germline CDR1 and CDR2 sequences are MNHEY and SVGAGI. CDR3 size: 16 residues. CDR3 protein: CASSYSLGTLSSGYTF. Written as DNA, the CDR3 is TGTGCCAGCAGTTACTCGCTGGGGACCCTCAGTTCTGGCTACACCTTC.

This clonotype came up many times. The chain is built from TRBV6-6 and TRBJ2-1; 8 bases are a match to TRBD1. CDR1 and CDR2 (germline): MNHNY, SVGAGI (reference sequence). J was trimmed by 4 bases and V by 0 bases; bases with no gene match: 8. The CDR3 has 17 residues. The CDR3 here is CASSYSGLTGVYNEQFF. CDR3 DNA: TGTGCCAGCAGTTACTCCGGACTGACAGGGGTGTACAATGAGCAGTTCTTC.

The chain carries TRBV5-1 and TRBJ1-5; tentative D call: TRBD1 (5 bases). With 0 bases removed from V and 4 bases from J, the gap between germline ends came to 11 bases. The CDR3 has 15 amino acids. The germline V gene encodes CDR1 SGHRS and CDR2 YFSETQ. The DNA for the CDR3 is TGCGCCAGCAGCTTGGAAGGGGTGCAGAATCAGCCCCAGCATTTT. Its translation is CASSLEGVQNQPQHF.

Points on this clonotype: A read error may account for a junction end that differs from germline. The genes are TRBV28 and TRBJ2-6; tentatively, D is TRBD2 (6 bases). The CDR3 runs 15 residues. CDR1 is MDHEN, CDR2 SYDVKM, per germline. CDR3 loop: CASSLLGTGVNVLTF. The CDR3 DNA reads TGTGCCAGCAGTTTATTGGGGACTGGGGTCAACGTCCTGACTTTC.

This clonotype was recorded a few times. V is TRBV7-9 and J is TRBJ2-1, with D possibly being TRBD1 or TRBD2 (6 bases each). The CDR3 totals 14 residues. Trimming removed 6 bases at V and 4 bases at J, with 13 bases between. Germline CDR1 SEHNR, CDR2 FQNEAQ (reference sequence). For the CDR3, the DNA is TGTGCCAGCAGAAGGGGGGCAGAATACAATGAGCAGTTCTTC. This translates into CASRRGAEYNEQFF. The whole variable domain, filled in from reference TRBV7-9 and TRBJ2-1, reads DTGVSQNPRHKITKRGQNVTFRCDPISEHNRLYWYRQTLGQGPEFLTYFQNEAQLEKSRLLSDRFSAERPKGSFSTLEIQRTEQGDSAMYLCASRRGAEYNEQFFGPGTRLTVL.

This clonotype was seen more than once but under ten times. The rearrangement uses TRBV10-3 and TRBJ2-7; TRBD2 aligns across 8 bases. Germline loops: CDR1 ENHRY, CDR2 SYGVKD. The CDR3 loop spans 13 amino acids. V was clipped by 6 bases and J by 3 bases; unmatched bases: 4. As DNA, the CDR3 is TGTGCCATCAGCCGACTAGCGCACTACGAGCAGTACTTC. It yields the protein CAISRLAHYEQYF.

V gene TRBV20-1 combines with J gene TRBJ2-5, with D uncertain. CDR3 length equals 14 residues. Per the germline V gene, CDR1 is DFQATT and CDR2 is SNEGSKA (reference sequence). The V and J ends lost 2 bases and 3 bases respectively, with 13 bases between them. CDR3 bases: TGCAGTGCTAGACAGATTTATGGGGAAGAGACCCAGTACTTC. Translated, it gives CSARQIYGEETQYF.

This clonotype showed up just a few times. The chain is built from TRBV5-1 and TRBJ1-2, with 9 bases fitting TRBD1. The CDR3 sequence is 13 residues long. Looked up from germline, CDR1 is SGHRS and CDR2 is YFSETQ. V was pared by 7 bases and J by 4 bases, with 5 bases of the junction left unmatched. CDR3 bases: TGCGCCAGCGGCCGGGACAGGGTCTATGGCTACACCTTC. Amino acids: CASGRDRVYGYTF.

V and J are TRBV19 and TRBJ2-7; 11 positions match TRBD2. Looked up from germline, CDR1 is LNHDA and CDR2 is SQIVND (reference sequence). V shed 3 bases, J shed 5 bases, and the junction held 6 bases outside the gene matches. The CDR3 has 15 residues. The CDR3: CASSMSSGRIHEQYF. The CDR3 region has the DNA TGTGCCAGTAGTATGTCTAGCGGGAGGATTCACGAGCAGTACTTC. The whole variable domain, remainder taken from reference TRBV19 and TRBJ2-7, is DGGITQSPKYLFRKEGQNVTLSCEQNLNHDAMYWYRQDPGQGLRLIYYSQIVNDFQKGDIAEGYSVSREKKESFPLTVTSAQKNPTAFYLCASSMSSGRIHEQYFGPGTRLTVT.

The chain is built from TRBV20-1 and TRBJ2-5; TRBD2 aligns across 10 bases. The germline V gene encodes CDR1 DFQATT and CDR2 SNEGSKA (reference sequence). The CDR3 extends over 14 amino acids. The V and J ends lost 2 bases and 5 bases, in that order; junction bases with no gene match: 5. The CDR3 sequence is CSARPSGSWETQYF. CDR3 DNA: TGCAGTGCTAGACCTAGCGGGAGTTGGGAGACCCAGTACTTC.

The chain uses TRBV28 and TRBJ1-4, with TRBD1 matching over 8 bases. Trimming took 3 bases from V and 7 from J; bases not matched to a gene: 7. The CDR3 length is 15 residues. Germline CDR1 MDHEN, CDR2 SYDVKM. Written as DNA, the CDR3 is TGTGCCAGCAGTTTTTCCGGGCAGGGGGCTGAAAAACTGTTTTTT. Its translation: CASSFSGQGAEKLFF.

V is TRBV19 and J is TRBJ1-2; D is uncertain. Germline V CDR1 and CDR2: LNHDA, SQIVND (reference sequence). The CDR3 is 13 amino acids. Trimming stripped 6 bases from V and 5 bases from J, with 13 bases between. The CDR3 bases are TGTGCCAGTAGAGGCAGCCTCAATTATGGCTACACCTTC. Its protein product is CASRGSLNYGYTF.

The chain links TRBV2 to TRBJ2-7, with no clear D. Germline CDR1 and CDR2: SNHLY and FYNNEI. The CDR3 has 13 amino acids. The V end lost 8 bases, the J end lost 6 bases, and 17 bases lay between the germline ends. The CDR3 sequence is CASVAVSNIEQYF. For the CDR3, the DNA is TGTGCCAGCGTGGCAGTATCTAATATCGAGCAGTACTTC.

This clonotype was detected only a few times. The J gene is TRBJ2-3, the V gene TRBV7-3, with D tentatively TRBD1 or TRBD2 (6 bases each). V lost 4 bases and J lost 3, with 11 bases in between. The CDR3 has 14 residues. The germline CDR1 and CDR2 sequences are SGHTA and FQGTGA. In DNA form, the CDR3 reads TGTGCCAGCAGCTGGGGGGCGGAAACAGATACGCAGTATTTT. It encodes CASSWGAETDTQYF. Supplemented by reference TRBV7-3 and TRBJ2-3, the full variable domain reads GAGVSQTPSNKVTEKGKYVELRCDPISGHTALYWYRQSLGQGPEFLIYFQGTGAADDSGLPNDRFFAVRPEGSVSTLKIQRTERGDSAVYLCASSWGAETDTQYFGPGTRLTVL.

This clonotype appeared a single time. This sequence joins TRBV18 and TRBJ2-7; 12 bases fit TRBD1. Germline V gene lookup returns CDR1 KGHSH and CDR2 LQKENI. The junction had 9 bases not matched to a gene; V was cut back by 5 bases and J by 7 bases. The CDR3 spans 15 residues. The CDR3 DNA reads TGTGCCAGCTCAAGCCCGGGACAGGGGGCGAGAGAGCAGTACTTC. Its translation: CASSSPGQGAREQYF. Looking up the rest from reference TRBV18 and TRBJ2-7 gives the full variable domain: NAGVMQNPRHLVRRRGQEARLRCSPMKGHSHVYWYRQLPEEGLKFMVYLQKENIIDESGMPKERFSAEFPKEGPSILRIQQVVRGDSAAYFCASSSPGQGAREQYFGPGTRLTVT.

The chain combines TRBV6-2 or TRBV6-3 with TRBJ2-4, with 9 bases that match TRBD2. The J call could be wrong; TRBJ2-7 is a better fit for the DNA end. The germline V gene has CDR1 MNHEY and CDR2 SVGEGT. The CDR3 has 13 residues. This CDR3 reads CAGQLAGYHEQYF. The CDR3 DNA follows: TGTGCCGGCCAGCTAGCGGGGTACCACGAGCAGTACTTC.

This clonotype was observed a few times. V and J are TRBV7-2 and TRBJ1-2, with 7 bases matching TRBD1. The CDR3 sequence is 15 residues long. Germline-derived CDR1 and CDR2 are SGHTA and FQGNSA. V lost 0 bases to trimming and J lost 4 bases; unmatched junction nucleotides: 5. The CDR3 sequence is CASSLAGQVLYGYTF. CDR3 in DNA: TGTGCCAGCAGCTTAGCCGGACAGGTCCTCTATGGCTACACCTTC.

V and J are TRBV9 and TRBJ2-1; TRBD2 matches 9 bases. Germline V gene lookup returns CDR1 SGDLS and CDR2 YYNGEE. The CDR3 has 15 amino acids. Losses at the gene ends were 3 bases for V and 4 bases for J; bases not matched to a gene: 5. The CDR3 region is CASSDGLAPYNEQFF. The CDR3 nucleotides are TGTGCCAGCAGCGATGGACTAGCGCCTTACAATGAGCAGTTCTTC.